This TCR beta chain stems from a study of control samples from healthy donors and cancer patients. The repertoire was sequenced with immunoSEQ multiplex PCR; TCRdb's copy has only in-frame clones and lacks some. The top ten clones hold roughly 1.2% of a sample with about 65,000 clones, roughly nine tenths of them seen once. CDR3 length equals 16 residues. Germline CDR1 is MNHEY and CDR2 is SMNVEV (reference sequence). V lost 5 bases and J lost 0, with 14 bases in between. This clone was seen just once. The V gene is TRBV27, the J gene TRBJ1-3; the D is unclear. The sample was PBMCs. This clonotype was sampled from a woman in her forties or fifties with colorectal cancer. The DNA of the CDR3 is TGTGCCAGCAGTGAAAGACACCCGAACTCTGGAAACACCATATATTTT. It is translated as CASSERHPNSGNTIYF.